Below, 29 T cell receptor beta chains from the same sample are listed, as sequenced in a study of shared clonotypes between healthy human individuals. Here immunoSEQ multiplex PCR was the method, and the copy in TCRdb shows in-frame clones only, minus some. The sample shows approximately 500,000 clones, 79% of them seen only once. The sequenced sample consisted of PBMCs. Receptors originate from a woman between 35 and 50 years old in good health. Some clones in this sample may be carry-over from other donors' samples.

The chain employs TRBV11-2 and TRBJ2-3; D is perhaps TRBD1 (6 bases). The germline V and J ends were trimmed by 5 bases and 6 bases, with 12 bases remaining between them. In germline, CDR1 is SGHAT, CDR2 FQNNGV. The CDR3 is 13 residues long. The CDR3 is CASSPRDTDTQYF. CDR3 bases: TGTGCCAGCAGCCCTAGGGACACCGATACGCAGTATTTT.

The rearrangement links TRBV5-4 to TRBJ2-1, with D perhaps TRBD2 (6 bases). Germline V gives CDR1 SGHNT, CDR2 YYREEE (reference sequence). The CDR3 totals 15 residues. V lost 1 base to trimming and J lost 4 bases, with 12 bases between them. CDR3 nucleotide sequence: TGTGCCAGCAGCTTGTCTACGGGAGAGTACAATGAGCAGTTCTTC. Its translation: CASSLSTGEYNEQFF.

V is TRBV7-8 and J is TRBJ2-2; D is uncertain. The V gene lost 5 bases and the J gene lost 1 base, with 8 bases spanning the gap. This CDR3 spans 14 amino acids. Germline loops: CDR1 SGHVS, CDR2 FQNEAQ. The CDR3 bases are TGTGCCAGCAGCCCGGACCAGAACACCGGGGAGCTGTTTTTT. The encoded protein is CASSPDQNTGELFF.

The rearrangement joins TRBV6-1 to TRBJ1-1; no clear D gene. Germline V CDR1 and CDR2: MNHNS, SASEGT. The CDR3 extends over 13 amino acids. The germline V and J ends were trimmed by 4 bases and 3 bases, with 9 bases remaining between them. The CDR3 here is CASSATSHTEAFF. In DNA, the CDR3 is TGTGCCAGCAGTGCGACAAGCCACACTGAAGCTTTCTTT.

The J gene is TRBJ2-7, the V gene TRBV15; maybe TRBD2 (5 bases). With 2 bases removed from V and 2 bases from J, the gap between germline ends came to 13 bases. CDR1 and CDR2 from the germline V gene are LNHNV and YYDKDF (reference sequence). The CDR3 sequence is 15 residues long. The CDR3 loop is CATSRYASLPYEQYF. The DNA of the CDR3 is TGTGCCACCAGCAGATACGCTAGCCTCCCCTACGAGCAGTACTTC.

The rearrangement joins TRBV10-3 to TRBJ1-1; perhaps TRBD1 as D (5 bases). Trimming stripped 0 bases from V and 1 base from J, with 15 bases between. There are 17 residues in the CDR3. Germline CDR1 ENHRY, CDR2 SYGVKD. The CDR3 here is CAISESVLGGRNTEAFF. The CDR3 nucleotides are TGTGCCATCAGTGAGTCCGTTCTGGGGGGGAGGAACACTGAAGCTTTCTTT.

The chain joins TRBV6-6 to TRBJ2-7; the D gene is possibly TRBD2 (6 bases). The V end was cut by 8 bases, the J end by 2 bases, with 13 bases between. Germline CDR1 is MNHNY and CDR2 is SVGAGI (reference sequence). The CDR3 is 13 amino acids. Written as DNA, the CDR3 is TGTGCCAGCCGGACCGGGGGAGCCTACGAGCAGTACTTC. This codes for CASRTGGAYEQYF.

The chain joins TRBV28 to TRBJ1-5; 10 bases agree with TRBD1. CDR1 MDHEN and CDR2 SYDVKM come from the germline V gene. The junction had 9 bases not matched to a gene; V was cut back by 10 bases and J by 6 bases. CDR3 length equals 14 residues. CDR3 residues: CATLRQGAGQPQHF. DNA for the CDR3: TGTGCCACCTTAAGACAGGGGGCGGGTCAGCCCCAGCATTTT.

This clone was picked up one time. This chain joins TRBV5-4 and TRBJ2-1; D is unresolved. V was cut by 4 bases and J by 0 bases, with 11 bases left in between. The CDR3 is 15 amino acids. Germline V lookup: CDR1 SGHNT, CDR2 YYREEE (reference sequence). The CDR3: CASSVLWSSYNEQFF. The CDR3 coding sequence is TGTGCCAGCAGCGTCCTGTGGAGCTCCTACAATGAGCAGTTCTTC.

J is TRBJ1-3 and V is TRBV7-3; 8 bases are shared with TRBD1. The CDR3 is made up of 17 amino acids. Trimming took 1 base from V and 0 from J; bases not matched to a gene: 5. Per germline, CDR1 SGHTA and CDR2 FQGTGA. CDR3: CASSLNGQGASGNTIYF. DNA for the CDR3: TGTGCCAGCAGCTTAAACGGACAGGGCGCCTCTGGAAACACCATATATTTT. Full variable domain (outside the CDR3, taken from reference TRBV7-3 and TRBJ1-3): GAGVSQTPSNKVTEKGKYVELRCDPISGHTALYWYRQSLGQGPEFLIYFQGTGAADDSGLPNDRFFAVRPEGSVSTLKIQRTERGDSAVYLCASSLNGQGASGNTIYFGEGSWLTVV.

The rearrangement uses TRBV5-4 and TRBJ2-4; the D gene is possibly TRBD1 (5 bases). Trimming removed 1 base at V and 2 bases at J, with 7 bases between. CDR3 size: 14 residues. CDR1 and CDR2 from the germline V gene are SGHNT and YYREEE (reference sequence). The CDR3 region is CASSLQGTKNIQYF. The DNA of the CDR3 is TGTGCCAGCAGCTTGCAGGGAACCAAAAACATTCAGTACTTC.

CDR3 nucleotide sequence: TGCGCCAGCAGCCAAGTCCGGATTATTACTGGCGGCTACACCTTC. Amino acid sequence: CASSQVRIITGGYTF. The chain recombines TRBV4-1 with TRBJ1-2; D not certain. This CDR3 has 15 residues. V lost 1 base, J lost 8 bases, and 17 bases lay in between. Per germline, CDR1 MGHRA and CDR2 YSYEKL.

This rearrangement joins TRBV19 to TRBJ2-3; 13 bases match TRBD2. V lost 5 bases to trimming and J lost 0 bases; unmatched junction nucleotides: 5. CDR3 length: 17 residues. The germline gives CDR1 LNHDA, CDR2 SQIVND (reference sequence). The DNA for the CDR3 is TGTGCCAGTAGTTCCGGGACTAGCGGGACTAGCACAGATACGCAGTATTTT. This codes for CASSSGTSGTSTDTQYF.

V gene TRBV5-6 combines with J gene TRBJ2-1; 7 nucleotides agree with TRBD2. V was clipped by 0 bases and J by 2 bases; unmatched bases: 5. The CDR3 consists of 16 residues. CDR1 SGHDT and CDR2 YYEEEE come from the germline V gene. CDR3: CASSLAQGLAYNEQFF. CDR3 nucleotide sequence: TGTGCCAGCAGCTTGGCCCAAGGACTAGCCTACAATGAGCAGTTCTTC.

The chain links TRBV5-1 to TRBJ2-7, with TRBD1 identical over 10 bases. The CDR3 is 16 amino acids. CDR1 and CDR2 from the germline V gene are SGHRS and YFSETQ. V was pared by 3 bases and J by 3 bases, with 9 bases of the junction left unmatched. The CDR3: CASSSTGTGVVYEQYF. The CDR3 DNA is TGCGCCAGCAGCTCGACCGGGACAGGGGTTGTCTACGAGCAGTACTTC. Full variable domain (remainder filled in from reference TRBV5-1 and TRBJ2-7): KAGVTQTPRYLIKTRGQQVTLSCSPISGHRSVSWYQQTPGQGLQFLFEYFSETQRNKGNFPGRFSGRQFSNSRSEMNVSTLELGDSALYLCASSSTGTGVVYEQYFGPGTRLTVT.

The chain combines TRBV28 with TRBJ2-7, with a possible D match to TRBD2 (6 bases). Germline-derived CDR1 and CDR2 are MDHEN and SYDVKM. V lost 9 bases and J lost 2, with 20 bases in between. The CDR3 length is 15 residues. The CDR3 nucleotides are TGTGCCAGTGGTTTGGGACTGGGACTCGCCTACGAGCAGTACTTC. It codes for CASGLGLGLAYEQYF.

V gene TRBV2 combines with J gene TRBJ1-1; TRBD1 aligns across 9 bases. Germline V gene sequence: CDR1 SNHLY, CDR2 FYNNEI. J gave up 1 base and V 6 bases, and 0 bases lay outside the gene matches. The CDR3 runs 13 residues. CDR3 sequence (DNA): TGTGCCAGCAGGGACAGGGGGAACACTGAAGCTTTCTTT. Amino acid sequence: CASRDRGNTEAFF.

J is TRBJ1-2 and V is TRBV28; perhaps TRBD1 as D (5 bases). V gave up 4 bases and J gave up 4 bases, with 10 bases separating them. CDR3 size: 13 residues. Germline values: CDR1 MDHEN, CDR2 SYDVKM. The CDR3 coding sequence is TGTGCCAGCAGTTCTGAGGGGCGCTATGGCTACACCTTC. Translation gives CASSSEGRYGYTF.

The chain's CDR3 is CASNPGTSGYNEQFF. CDR3 DNA: TGTGCCAGCAATCCCGGGACTAGCGGATACAATGAGCAGTTCTTC. The chain carries TRBV5-4 and TRBJ2-1, with 11 bases identical to TRBD2. With 6 bases clipped from V and 4 bases from J, the junction kept 6 bases outside the gene matches. This CDR3 is built from 15 residues. CDR1 and CDR2 from the germline V gene are SGHNT and YYREEE (reference sequence).

J is TRBJ2-5 and V is TRBV5-4; no definite D call. The V end lost 1 base, the J end lost 5 bases, and 9 bases lay between the germline ends. CDR3 size: 13 residues. Germline V gives CDR1 SGHNT, CDR2 YYREEE (reference sequence). The CDR3 DNA reads as TGTGCCAGCAGCTTGCGCTCGACGGAGACCCAGTACTTC. Its protein is CASSLRSTETQYF.

The gene calls are TRBV7-8 and TRBJ2-3; D tentatively reads TRBD1 or TRBD2 (5 bases each). Per germline, CDR1 SGHVS and CDR2 FQNEAQ. V was shortened by 3 bases and J by 1 base, with 11 bases between the two germline ends. This CDR3 region has 15 residues. The CDR3 spells CASSLRGVGTDTQYF. Here the CDR3 DNA reads TGTGCCAGCAGCTTGCGAGGGGTCGGCACAGATACGCAGTATTTT.

The chain employs TRBV30 and TRBJ2-7; D gene unclear. Germline V gene lookup returns CDR1 GTSNPN and CDR2 SVGIG (reference sequence). This CDR3 is 13 amino acids long. Trimming removed 5 bases from V and 1 base from J, with 12 bases in between. The CDR3 is CAWRLTGSYEQYF. CDR3 DNA sequence: TGTGCCTGGCGTCTGACTGGATCCTACGAGCAGTACTTC.

The CDR3, as DNA: TGTGCCATCGAGGCAGGGGAGGACAATGAGCAGTTCTTC. Encoded protein: CAIEAGEDNEQFF. This chain connects TRBV10-3 to TRBJ2-1; D tentatively reads TRBD1 or TRBD2 (6 bases each). This CDR3 is 13 amino acids long. The ends were cut back, 8 bases at V and 5 bases at J, with 13 bases in the middle. Germline V gene lookup returns CDR1 ENHRY and CDR2 SYGVKD.

CDR3 loop: CASSLGGLAVYEQFF. The CDR3 DNA is TGTGCCAGCAGCTTAGGGGGTCTAGCGGTCTATGAGCAGTTCTTC. The rearrangement links TRBV11-2 to TRBJ2-1, with TRBD2 identical over 7 bases. Looked up from germline, CDR1 is SGHAT and CDR2 is FQNNGV. Trimming removed 1 base from V and 8 bases from J; junction bases left unmatched: 8. The CDR3 extends over 15 amino acids.

The chain combines TRBV28 with TRBJ2-3; 7 nucleotides line up with TRBD2. With 8 bases clipped from V and 1 base from J, the junction kept 18 bases outside the gene matches. Looked up from germline, CDR1 is MDHEN and CDR2 is SYDVKM. The CDR3 loop spans 18 amino acids. The CDR3, as DNA: TGTGCCAGCTCTCCCCCCTTAGGGCGGGAGCGACGCACAGATACGCAGTATTTT. Translating gives CASSPPLGRERRTDTQYF.

The CDR3 sequence: CASSPPAFNQPQHF. CDR3 DNA: TGTGCCAGCAGCCCCCCGGCTTTCAATCAGCCCCAGCATTTT. The V call is TRBV6-6, the J call TRBJ1-5; D unresolved. The V gene lost 6 bases and the J gene lost 3 bases, with 12 bases spanning the gap. Germline V gene sequence: CDR1 MNHNY, CDR2 SVGAGI (reference sequence). The CDR3 is 14 residues long.

This clone was detected only a few times. The chain recombines TRBV6-5 with TRBJ2-1; D call uncertain. The V end lost 6 bases, the J end lost 9 bases, and 15 bases lay between the germline ends. Germline CDR1 reads MNHEY; CDR2 reads SVGAGI. The CDR3 is 13 residues long. The CDR3 protein is CASRGRVGFEQFF. The DNA for the CDR3 is TGTGCCAGCAGGGGCCGGGTGGGCTTTGAGCAGTTCTTC.

The J gene is TRBJ1-3, the V gene TRBV11-2; D unresolved. The CDR3 runs 15 residues. Between the trimmed V and J ends, which lost 3 bases and 4 bases, there was a span of 13 bases. The germline V gene has CDR1 SGHAT and CDR2 FQNNGV. The CDR3 loop reads CASSFGSSAGNTIYF. CDR3 coding DNA: TGTGCCAGCAGCTTTGGCAGTTCGGCAGGAAACACCATATATTTT.

At least ten counts were recorded for this clone. The chain has TRBV28 and TRBJ2-2; D unresolved. CDR1 MDHEN and CDR2 SYDVKM come from the germline V gene. V was shortened by 6 bases and J by 6 bases, with 14 bases between the two germline ends. The CDR3 has 14 residues. The CDR3 DNA reads as TGTGCCAGCAGGGGGATCAGTAGGGCCGGGGAGCTGTTTTTT. Translated, it gives CASRGISRAGELFF.